The 32 T cell receptor beta chains in this list originate from one sample, sequenced in a study of beta chain features in type 1 diabetes. Reverse transcribing all isolated RNA meant expressed TCRB transcripts were sequenced. Repertoires were generated with immunoSEQ multiplex PCR, while TCRdb's copy carries only in-frame clones and drops some. The sample holds roughly 350,000 clones, approximately 11% seen once. Sequencing was carried out using naive CD4+ T cells from blood. The receptor source for this set is a woman younger than 45 in good health.

The rearrangement joins TRBV5-1 to TRBJ2-1; 9 bases are shared with TRBD2. CDR1 and CDR2 (germline): SGHRS, YFSETQ. The CDR3 extends over 15 amino acids. V lost 0 bases and J lost 10; bases outside the gene matches: 8. The CDR3 nucleotides read TGCGCCAGCAGCTTGGCGGCTAGCGGGGCACTCGAGCAGTTCTTC. Encoded protein: CASSLAASGALEQFF.

The rearrangement links TRBV30 to TRBJ2-7; D might be TRBD2 (6 bases). In germline, CDR1 is GTSNPN, CDR2 SVGIG (reference sequence). Between the trimmed V and J ends, which lost 3 bases and 4 bases, there was a span of 16 bases. This CDR3 contains 14 residues. In nucleotides, the CDR3 is TGTGCCTGGAGCCCGGGACTCACTACTTACGAGCAGTACTTC. This encodes CAWSPGLTTYEQYF.

The chain links TRBV7-9 to TRBJ2-1; D unresolved. CDR1 is SEHNR, CDR2 FQNEAQ, per germline (reference sequence). Trimming left V 0 bases short and J 4 bases short, with 4 bases between. The CDR3 sequence is 13 residues long. The CDR3 sequence: CASSLAPYNEQFF. DNA of the CDR3: TGTGCCAGCAGCTTAGCCCCGTACAATGAGCAGTTCTTC. The complete variable domain, with remaining parts taken from reference TRBV7-9 and TRBJ2-1, reads DTGVSQNPRHKITKRGQNVTFRCDPISEHNRLYWYRQTLGQGPEFLTYFQNEAQLEKSRLLSDRFSAERPKGSFSTLEIQRTEQGDSAMYLCASSLAPYNEQFFGPGTRLTVL.

The rearrangement links TRBV2 to TRBJ2-7; D not certain. CDR3 length: 11 amino acids. V gave up 6 bases and J gave up 4 bases, with 7 bases separating them. The germline V gene encodes CDR1 SNHLY and CDR2 FYNNEI. For the CDR3, the DNA is TGTGCCAGCAGAGAACATTACGAGCAGTACTTC. It is translated as CASREHYEQYF.

This chain joins TRBV28 and TRBJ2-1; D unclear. The CDR3 has 12 amino acids. Germline V gene data show CDR1 as MDHEN and CDR2 as SYDVKM. Trimming left V 6 bases short and J 7 bases short, with 10 bases between. The CDR3 DNA reads as TGTGCCAGCAGACAAGACGGGAATGAGCAGTTCTTC. As protein: CASRQDGNEQFF.

The chain is built from TRBV28 and TRBJ1-1, with D perhaps matching TRBD1 (6 bases). Germline V gives CDR1 MDHEN, CDR2 SYDVKM. CDR3 length: 15 residues. The V and J ends lost 4 bases and 1 base respectively, with 13 bases between them. CDR3: CASSSPGAPNTEAFF. CDR3 DNA sequence: TGTGCCAGCAGTTCGCCAGGGGCTCCGAACACTGAAGCTTTCTTT.

This clone was picked up one time. This chain links TRBV7-9 with TRBJ2-7; TRBD1 matches at 7 bases. CDR3 length equals 15 residues. V lost 3 bases and J lost 2; bases outside the gene matches: 7. Looked up from germline, CDR1 is SEHNR and CDR2 is FQNEAQ (reference sequence). The CDR3 coding sequence is TGTGCCAGCAGCTTGCGACAGGGTAGTCCCTACGAGCAGTACTTC. It encodes CASSLRQGSPYEQYF.

This clone was picked up a small number of times. The rearrangement uses TRBV10-3 and TRBJ2-3, with 7 bases that match TRBD2. Trimming took 4 bases from V and 10 from J; bases not matched to a gene: 11. The germline gives CDR1 ENHRY, CDR2 SYGVKD. This CDR3 is built from 14 residues. The CDR3 nucleotides are TGTGCCATCAGTGCCGATCCGACTAGCTCCGCGCAGTATTTT. Encoded protein: CAISADPTSSAQYF.

This clone was detected a few times. This chain uses TRBV27 with TRBJ2-7; 7 nucleotides line up with TRBD2. V gave up 3 bases and J gave up 7 bases; unmatched junction bases: 3. Germline assignment: CDR1 MNHEY and CDR2 SMNVEV (reference sequence). The CDR3 loop spans 12 amino acids. In DNA, the CDR3 is TGTGCCAGCAGTTTTCGCGGGGGAGAGCAGTACTTC. Protein product: CASSFRGGEQYF.

There are a few counts of this clone. The V gene is TRBV9, the J gene TRBJ2-7; D unclear. The CDR3 has 14 amino acids. Germline V CDR1 and CDR2: SGDLS, YYNGEE. Trimming took 2 bases from V and 6 from J, leaving 15 bases between them. The CDR3 nucleotides read TGTGCCAGCAGCGTTCTGAAGGAAGCAGGCGAGCAGTACTTC. This translates into CASSVLKEAGEQYF.

This chain links TRBV15 with TRBJ2-5; no clear D. Trimming took off 5 bases at V and 5 bases at J, with 9 bases between the two ends. The CDR3 contains 12 residues. Per the germline V gene, CDR1 is LNHNV and CDR2 is YYDKDF (reference sequence). The CDR3 nucleotides are TGTGCCACCAGCCGGGTGGCCGAGACCCAGTACTTC. Residues: CATSRVAETQYF.

The chain combines TRBV10-3 with TRBJ1-1; 7 bases are a match to TRBD1. Germline V CDR1 and CDR2: ENHRY, SYGVKD. After removal of 7 bases from V and 8 bases from J, the junction contained 4 bases not matched to a gene. The CDR3 covers 11 residues. The CDR3 reads CAIKGAEEAFF. The CDR3 bases are TGTGCCATCAAGGGGGCAGAGGAAGCTTTCTTT.

This clone was detected a few times. The chain uses TRBV27 and TRBJ2-7; D is ambiguous. This CDR3 has 11 amino acids. Trimming left V 2 bases short and J 3 bases short, with 2 bases between. The germline CDR1 and CDR2 sequences are MNHEY and SMNVEV (reference sequence). CDR3 sequence reads: CASSLLYEQYF. The CDR3 nucleotides read TGTGCCAGCAGTTTACTCTACGAGCAGTACTTC.

The rearrangement joins TRBV18 to TRBJ2-1; maybe TRBD1 (6 bases). Germline V gene data show CDR1 as KGHSH and CDR2 as LQKENI. V was clipped by 3 bases and J by 1 base, with 13 bases between them. The CDR3 sequence is 16 residues long. CDR3 protein: CASSPQGIHSYNEQFF. In DNA, the CDR3 is TGTGCCAGCTCACCCCAGGGGATACATTCCTACAATGAGCAGTTCTTC.

V gene TRBV5-1 combines with J gene TRBJ1-1; 8 bases map to TRBD1. Germline CDR1 reads SGHRS; CDR2 reads YFSETQ. The CDR3 runs 15 residues. The V gene end was trimmed by 0 bases and the J gene end by 7 bases; junction bases not matched to a gene: 8. The CDR3 DNA is TGCGCCAGCAGCTTGGGGGGACAGGTCTCCCTTGAAGCTTTCTTT. Translation gives CASSLGGQVSLEAFF.

This clone was observed a few times. V gene TRBV14 combines with J gene TRBJ2-5; D uncertain. Germline V gene sequence: CDR1 SGHDN, CDR2 FVKESK. The CDR3 has 13 residues. Trimming left V 1 base short and J 1 base short, with 4 bases between. CDR3 sequence (DNA): TGTGCCAGCAGCCAAGTCTCCCAAGAGACCCAGTACTTC. This translates into CASSQVSQETQYF. The full variable domain, completed using reference TRBV14 and TRBJ2-5, is EAGVTQFPSHSVIEKGQTVTLRCDPISGHDNLYWYRRVMGKEIKFLLHFVKESKQDESGMPNNRFLAERTGGTYSTLKVQPAELEDSGVYFCASSQVSQETQYFGPGTRLLVL.

J is TRBJ2-1 and V is TRBV15; TRBD2 matches 8 bases. Germline V gives CDR1 LNHNV, CDR2 YYDKDF (reference sequence). J was trimmed by 6 bases and V by 0 bases; bases with no gene match: 7. This CDR3 spans 16 amino acids. CDR3 amino acids: CATSRDLEAGGNEQFF. CDR3 in DNA: TGTGCCACCAGCAGAGATTTGGAGGCGGGAGGCAATGAGCAGTTCTTC.

The chain combines TRBV19 with TRBJ1-1, with D unresolved. Germline-derived CDR1 and CDR2 are LNHDA and SQIVND (reference sequence). Trimming left V 3 bases short and J 1 base short, with 6 bases between. The CDR3 length is 13 residues. CDR3 in DNA: TGTGCCAGTAGTATGTCCGGGAACACTGAAGCTTTCTTT. It encodes CASSMSGNTEAFF.

This chain uses TRBV5-8 with TRBJ1-1; TRBD1 matches 10 bases. Germline CDR1 reads SGHTS; CDR2 reads YDEGEE. V lost 4 bases and J lost 8; bases outside the gene matches: 8. This CDR3 region has 14 residues. The CDR3 DNA reads TGTGCCAGCAGCCAGCACCGGGACAGGGGAGAAGCTTTCTTT. Protein product: CASSQHRDRGEAFF.

This clone was recorded a few times. CDR3 in amino acids: CASSYGTGLSYGYTF. DNA of the CDR3: TGTGCCAGCAGTTACGGGACAGGCTTAAGCTATGGCTACACCTTC. This chain links TRBV6-5 with TRBJ1-2, with TRBD1 matching over 8 bases. Looked up from germline, CDR1 is MNHEY and CDR2 is SVGAGI. This CDR3 region has 15 residues. With V trimmed by 2 bases and J by 4 bases, 6 bases remained unmatched.

This clone was seen only a few times. J is TRBJ1-1 and V is TRBV6-5, with a weak D call TRBD1 (6 bases). The CDR3 has 16 residues. Trimming left V 0 bases short and J 1 base short, with 12 bases between. Germline CDR1 and CDR2: MNHEY and SVGAGI. For the CDR3, the DNA is TGTGCCAGCAGTTACTCCGCAGGGGCGACGAACACTGAAGCTTTCTTT. Translation gives CASSYSAGATNTEAFF.

In this sample, this clone turned up a few times. The rearrangement links TRBV9 to TRBJ2-3, with D unresolved. From germline, CDR1 is SGDLS and CDR2 YYNGEE. Trimming pared 4 bases from V and 3 bases from J, leaving 6 bases between. The CDR3 is 12 amino acids. CDR3 sequence (DNA): TGTGCCAGCAGCCCTACGACAGATACGCAGTATTTT. Amino acid sequence: CASSPTTDTQYF.

This clone was found a few times. V and J are TRBV11-2 and TRBJ1-1; D might be TRBD1 (5 bases). V was pared by 0 bases and J by 1 base, with 6 bases between. There are 14 residues in the CDR3. The germline V gene has CDR1 SGHAT and CDR2 FQNNGV. CDR3 loop: CASSLDQGNTEAFF. As DNA, the CDR3 is TGTGCCAGCAGCTTAGATCAGGGGAACACTGAAGCTTTCTTT.

The chain is built from TRBV7-3 and TRBJ2-1, with D possibly matching TRBD2 (6 bases). CDR3 size: 15 residues. CDR1 is SGHTA, CDR2 FQGTGA, per germline. The V and J ends lost 5 bases and 6 bases respectively, with 17 bases between them. The CDR3 nucleotides are TGTGCCAGCAGCGTGGGGCCGGGAGAGTCCAATGAGCAGTTCTTC. Translating gives CASSVGPGESNEQFF.

The sample holds a few counts of this clone. The chain joins TRBV25-1 to TRBJ2-5; 11 bases map to TRBD2. V gave up 7 bases and J gave up 7 bases; unmatched junction bases: 2. The CDR3 runs 12 residues. Germline V CDR1 and CDR2: MGHDK, SYGVNS. This chain's CDR3 is CASMGTSGTQYF. The CDR3, as DNA: TGTGCCAGCATGGGGACTAGCGGGACCCAGTACTTC.

There are a few counts of this clone. V and J are TRBV7-9 and TRBJ2-5; no definite D call. V was trimmed by 8 bases and J by 1 base, leaving 8 bases between them. CDR1 is SEHNR and CDR2 is FQNEAQ in the germline V gene (reference sequence). CDR3 length: 12 amino acids. The CDR3 reads CASFAVQETQYF. The DNA of the CDR3 is TGTGCCAGCTTTGCAGTCCAAGAGACCCAGTACTTC.

The chain has TRBV5-4 and TRBJ2-7; 13 bases match TRBD2. The ends lost 4 bases at V and 4 bases at J; junction bases unmatched: 8. The CDR3 spans 16 residues. Germline loops: CDR1 SGHNT, CDR2 YYREEE (reference sequence). The CDR3 coding sequence is TGTGCCAGCAGCCCCGTACTAGCGGGAGGGTTATACGAGCAGTACTTC. Its protein product is CASSPVLAGGLYEQYF. Full variable domain (missing parts from reference TRBV5-4 and TRBJ2-7): ETGVTQSPTHLIKTRGQQVTLRCSSQSGHNTVSWYQQALGQGPQFIFQYYREEENGRGNFPPRFSGLQFPNYSSELNVNALELDDSALYLCASSPVLAGGLYEQYFGPGTRLTVT.

This clone was observed a few times. The rearrangement joins TRBV7-9 to TRBJ2-5; 9 bases line up with TRBD2. The V gene's germline CDR1 is SEHNR and CDR2 FQNEAQ (reference sequence). The CDR3 is 15 amino acids. Trimming at V came to 1 base and at J to 5 bases, leaving 5 bases not matched to a gene. The CDR3 protein is CASSLEGLALETQYF. CDR3 DNA: TGTGCCAGCAGCTTAGAGGGACTAGCCTTGGAGACCCAGTACTTC.

The CDR3 nucleotides read TGTGCCAGCAGCTTGGTCGACAGGGTGGGCACTGAAGCTTTCTTT. This codes for CASSLVDRVGTEAFF. This sequence joins TRBV5-6 and TRBJ1-1, with TRBD1 matching 7 bases. J lost 4 bases, V lost 0 bases, and 6 bases had no gene match. Looked up from germline, CDR1 is SGHDT and CDR2 is YYEEEE. The CDR3 is 15 amino acids.

This clone was picked up a small number of times. The chain recombines TRBV2 with TRBJ1-1; TRBD1 matches 7 bases. The CDR3 contains 13 residues. V was clipped by 8 bases and J by 0 bases; unmatched bases: 3. CDR1 is SNHLY and CDR2 is FYNNEI in the germline V gene. Here the CDR3 reads CASLRGMNTEAFF. In DNA form, the CDR3 reads TGTGCCAGCCTCAGGGGGATGAACACTGAAGCTTTCTTT.

The chain carries TRBV5-1 and TRBJ2-1, with D perhaps TRBD2 (6 bases). This CDR3 spans 16 amino acids. Germline V lookup: CDR1 SGHRS, CDR2 YFSETQ. Trimming left V 4 bases short and J 0 bases short, with 14 bases between. The CDR3 protein is CASSLSGLRSYNEQFF. The DNA of the CDR3 is TGCGCCAGCAGCCTTAGCGGACTTCGCTCCTACAATGAGCAGTTCTTC.

The genes are TRBV5-6 and TRBJ2-3; a weak D match, TRBD2 (5 bases). The CDR3 length is 13 residues. Germline V gene data show CDR1 as SGHDT and CDR2 as YYEEEE. Trimming stripped 5 bases from V and 2 bases from J, with 9 bases between. The CDR3 DNA is TGTGCCAGCAGAAATGACTACACAGATACGCAGTATTTT. It specifies CASRNDYTDTQYF.